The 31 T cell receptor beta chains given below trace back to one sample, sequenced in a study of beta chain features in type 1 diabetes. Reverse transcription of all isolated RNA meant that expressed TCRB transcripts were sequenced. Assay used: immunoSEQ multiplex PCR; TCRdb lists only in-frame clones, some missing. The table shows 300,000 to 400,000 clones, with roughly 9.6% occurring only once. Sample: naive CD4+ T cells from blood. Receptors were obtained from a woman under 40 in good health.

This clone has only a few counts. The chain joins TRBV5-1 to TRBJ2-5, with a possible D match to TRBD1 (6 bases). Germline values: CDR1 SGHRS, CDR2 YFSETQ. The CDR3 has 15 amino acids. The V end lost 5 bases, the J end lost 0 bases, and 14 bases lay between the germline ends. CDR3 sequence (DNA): TGCGCCAGCAGTCAGGGGTTACGGTACCAAGAGACCCAGTACTTC. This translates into CASSQGLRYQETQYF.

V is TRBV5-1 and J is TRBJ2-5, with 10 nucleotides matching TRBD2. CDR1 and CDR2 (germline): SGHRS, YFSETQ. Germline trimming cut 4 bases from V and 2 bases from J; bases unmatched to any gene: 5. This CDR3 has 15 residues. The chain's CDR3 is CASSIGTSAQETQYF. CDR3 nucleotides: TGCGCCAGCAGCATAGGGACTAGCGCACAAGAGACCCAGTACTTC. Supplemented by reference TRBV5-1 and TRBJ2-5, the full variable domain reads KAGVTQTPRYLIKTRGQQVTLSCSPISGHRSVSWYQQTPGQGLQFLFEYFSETQRNKGNFPGRFSGRQFSNSRSEMNVSTLELGDSALYLCASSIGTSAQETQYFGPGTRLLVL.

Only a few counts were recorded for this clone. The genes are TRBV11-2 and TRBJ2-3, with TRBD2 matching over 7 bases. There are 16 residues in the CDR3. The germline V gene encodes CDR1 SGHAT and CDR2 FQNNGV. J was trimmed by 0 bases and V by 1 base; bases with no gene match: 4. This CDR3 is CASSLGLAVSTDTQYF. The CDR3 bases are TGTGCCAGCAGCTTAGGCCTAGCGGTGAGCACAGATACGCAGTATTTT.

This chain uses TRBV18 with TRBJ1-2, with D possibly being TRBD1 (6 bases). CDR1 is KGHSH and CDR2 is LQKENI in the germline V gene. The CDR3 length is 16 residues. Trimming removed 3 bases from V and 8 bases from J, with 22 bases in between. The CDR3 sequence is CASSPREGHRESGYTF. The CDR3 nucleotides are TGTGCCAGCTCACCCCGTGAGGGACATCGAGAGTCCGGCTACACCTTC.

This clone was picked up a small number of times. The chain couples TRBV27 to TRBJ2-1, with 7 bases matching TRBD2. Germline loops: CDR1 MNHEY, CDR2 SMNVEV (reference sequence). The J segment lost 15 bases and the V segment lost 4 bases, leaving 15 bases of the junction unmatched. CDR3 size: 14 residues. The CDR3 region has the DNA TGTGCCAGCAGTTATCTTGGGGGAGGGCAGGCTGGGTTCTTC. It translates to CASSYLGGGQAGFF.

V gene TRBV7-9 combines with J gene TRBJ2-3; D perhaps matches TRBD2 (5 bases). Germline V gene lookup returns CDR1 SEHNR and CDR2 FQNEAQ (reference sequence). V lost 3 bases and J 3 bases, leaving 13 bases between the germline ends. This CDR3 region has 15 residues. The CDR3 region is CASSFAEWRTDTQYF. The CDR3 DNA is TGTGCCAGCAGCTTCGCCGAGTGGAGGACAGATACGCAGTATTTT.

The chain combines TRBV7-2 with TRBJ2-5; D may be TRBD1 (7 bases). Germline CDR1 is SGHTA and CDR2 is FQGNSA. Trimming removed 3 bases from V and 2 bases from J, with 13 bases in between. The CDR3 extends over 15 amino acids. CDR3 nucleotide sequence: TGTGCCAGCAGCTTCTCGGCGGGACAGCAAGAGACCCAGTACTTC. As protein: CASSFSAGQQETQYF.

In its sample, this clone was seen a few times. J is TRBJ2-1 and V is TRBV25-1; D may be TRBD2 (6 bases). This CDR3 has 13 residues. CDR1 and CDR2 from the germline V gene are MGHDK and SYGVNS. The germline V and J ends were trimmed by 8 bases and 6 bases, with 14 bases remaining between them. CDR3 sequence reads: CASRDGGLNEQFF. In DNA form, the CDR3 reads TGTGCCAGCCGCGATGGAGGGCTCAATGAGCAGTTCTTC.

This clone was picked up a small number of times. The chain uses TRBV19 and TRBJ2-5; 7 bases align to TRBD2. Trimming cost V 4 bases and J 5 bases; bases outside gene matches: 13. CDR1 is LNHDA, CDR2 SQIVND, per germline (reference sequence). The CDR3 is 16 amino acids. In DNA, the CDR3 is TGTGCCAGTAGTAGAAGAGCGGGATCGATCTTTGAGACCCAGTACTTC. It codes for CASSRRAGSIFETQYF.

The CDR3 spells CASSQTGLAGAGANVLTF. Here the CDR3 DNA reads TGCGCCAGCAGCCAAACGGGACTAGCGGGAGCTGGGGCCAACGTCCTGACTTTC. V gene TRBV4-3 combines with J gene TRBJ2-6, with 14 bases identical to TRBD2. CDR1 and CDR2 from the germline V gene are LGHNA and YSLEER. The V gene end was trimmed by 2 bases and the J gene end by 2 bases; junction bases not matched to a gene: 2. CDR3 length equals 18 residues.

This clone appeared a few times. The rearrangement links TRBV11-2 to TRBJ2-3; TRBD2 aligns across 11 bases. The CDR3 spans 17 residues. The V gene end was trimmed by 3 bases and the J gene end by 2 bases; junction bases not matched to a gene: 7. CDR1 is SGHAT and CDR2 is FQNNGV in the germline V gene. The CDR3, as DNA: TGTGCCAGCAGCTTTCCAAAGGGACTAGCGGTCACAGATACGCAGTATTTT. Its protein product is CASSFPKGLAVTDTQYF.

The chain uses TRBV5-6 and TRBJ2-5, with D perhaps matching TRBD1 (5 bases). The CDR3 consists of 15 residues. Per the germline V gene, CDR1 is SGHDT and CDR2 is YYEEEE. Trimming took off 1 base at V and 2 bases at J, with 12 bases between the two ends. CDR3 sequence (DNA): TGTGCCAGCAGCTTGAGGGGTACCATTCAAGAGACCCAGTACTTC. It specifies CASSLRGTIQETQYF. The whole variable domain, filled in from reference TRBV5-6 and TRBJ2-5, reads DAGVTQSPTHLIKTRGQQVTLRCSPKSGHDTVSWYQQALGQGPQFIFQYYEEEERQRGNFPDRFSGHQFPNYSSELNVNALLLGDSALYLCASSLRGTIQETQYFGPGTRLLVL.

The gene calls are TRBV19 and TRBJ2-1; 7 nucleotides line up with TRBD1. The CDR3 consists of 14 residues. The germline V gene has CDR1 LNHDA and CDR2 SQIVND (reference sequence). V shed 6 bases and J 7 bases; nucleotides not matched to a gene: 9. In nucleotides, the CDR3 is TGTGCCAGTAGGCTTCGACAGGGTGGTAATGAGCAGTTCTTC. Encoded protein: CASRLRQGGNEQFF.

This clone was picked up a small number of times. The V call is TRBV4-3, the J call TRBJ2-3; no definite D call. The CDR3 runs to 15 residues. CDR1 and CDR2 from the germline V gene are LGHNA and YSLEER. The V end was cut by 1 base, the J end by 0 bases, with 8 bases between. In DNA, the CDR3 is TGCGCCAGCAGCCAAGGCGGATCTAGCACAGATACGCAGTATTTT. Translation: CASSQGGSSTDTQYF.

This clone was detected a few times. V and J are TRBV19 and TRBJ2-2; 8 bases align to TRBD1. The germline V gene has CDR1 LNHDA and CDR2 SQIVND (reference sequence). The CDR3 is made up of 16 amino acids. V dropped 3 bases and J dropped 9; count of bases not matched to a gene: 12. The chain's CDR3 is CASSIVDRGLRRELFF. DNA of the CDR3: TGTGCCAGTAGTATTGTCGACAGGGGACTCCGACGGGAGCTGTTTTTT.

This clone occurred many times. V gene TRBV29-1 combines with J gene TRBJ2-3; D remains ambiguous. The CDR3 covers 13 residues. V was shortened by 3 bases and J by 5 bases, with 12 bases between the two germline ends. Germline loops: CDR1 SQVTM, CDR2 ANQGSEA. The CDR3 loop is CSVDLLSVDTQYF. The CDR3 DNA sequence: TGCAGCGTTGACCTCTTGTCGGTAGATACGCAGTATTTT.

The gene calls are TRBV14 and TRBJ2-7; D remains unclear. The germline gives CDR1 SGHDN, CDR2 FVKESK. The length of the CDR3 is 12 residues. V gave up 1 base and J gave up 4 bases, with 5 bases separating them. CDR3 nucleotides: TGTGCCAGCAGCCAAGTTCCTTACGAGCAGTACTTC. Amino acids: CASSQVPYEQYF.

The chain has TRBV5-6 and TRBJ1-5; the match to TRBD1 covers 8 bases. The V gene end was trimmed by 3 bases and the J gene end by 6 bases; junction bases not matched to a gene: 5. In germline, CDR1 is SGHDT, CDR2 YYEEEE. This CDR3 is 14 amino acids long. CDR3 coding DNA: TGTGCCAGCAGCTCCGGACAGGGTGGTCAGCCCCAGCATTTT. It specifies CASSSGQGGQPQHF.

The CDR3, as DNA: TGCGCCAGCAGCCAAGCCTTACAGGGCAATCAGCCCCAGCATTTT. Its translation: CASSQALQGNQPQHF. This chain links TRBV4-3 with TRBJ1-5; D is perhaps TRBD1 (5 bases). CDR3 length equals 15 residues. Trimming took 1 base from V and 2 from J, leaving 9 bases between them. Germline V CDR1 and CDR2: LGHNA, YSLEER.

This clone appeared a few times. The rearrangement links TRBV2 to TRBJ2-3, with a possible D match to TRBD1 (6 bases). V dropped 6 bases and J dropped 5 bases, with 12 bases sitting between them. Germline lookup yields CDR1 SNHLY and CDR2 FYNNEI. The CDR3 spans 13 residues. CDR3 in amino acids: CASSWLQGDTQYF. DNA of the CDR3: TGTGCCAGCAGCTGGCTACAGGGAGATACGCAGTATTTT. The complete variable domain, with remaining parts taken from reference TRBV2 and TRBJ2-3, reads EPEVTQTPSHQVTQMGQEVILRCVPISNHLYFYWYRQILGQKVEFLVSFYNNEISEKSEIFDDQFSVERPDGSNFTLKIRSTKLEDSAMYFCASSWLQGDTQYFGPGTRLTVL.

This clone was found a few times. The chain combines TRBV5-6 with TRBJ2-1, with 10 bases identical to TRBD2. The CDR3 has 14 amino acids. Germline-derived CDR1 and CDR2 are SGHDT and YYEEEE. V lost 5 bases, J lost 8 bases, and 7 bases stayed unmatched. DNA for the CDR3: TGTGCCAGCAGGGCTAGCGGGAGCGGGTATGAGCAGTTCTTC. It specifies CASRASGSGYEQFF. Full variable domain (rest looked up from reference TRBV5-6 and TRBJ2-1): DAGVTQSPTHLIKTRGQQVTLRCSPKSGHDTVSWYQQALGQGPQFIFQYYEEEERQRGNFPDRFSGHQFPNYSSELNVNALLLGDSALYLCASRASGSGYEQFFGPGTRLTVL.

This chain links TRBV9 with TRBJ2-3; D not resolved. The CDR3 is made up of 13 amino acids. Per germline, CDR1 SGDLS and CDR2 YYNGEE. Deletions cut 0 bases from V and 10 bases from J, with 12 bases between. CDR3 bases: TGTGCCAGCAGCGTAGCAGCCTCGGCGGCGCAGTATTTT. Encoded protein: CASSVAASAAQYF.

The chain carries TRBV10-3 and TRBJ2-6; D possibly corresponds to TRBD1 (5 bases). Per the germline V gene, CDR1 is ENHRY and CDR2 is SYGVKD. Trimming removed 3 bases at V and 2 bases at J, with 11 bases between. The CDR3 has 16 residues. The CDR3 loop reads CAISDSPGTGANVLTF. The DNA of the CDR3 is TGTGCCATCAGTGACTCCCCAGGGACTGGGGCCAACGTCCTGACTTTC.

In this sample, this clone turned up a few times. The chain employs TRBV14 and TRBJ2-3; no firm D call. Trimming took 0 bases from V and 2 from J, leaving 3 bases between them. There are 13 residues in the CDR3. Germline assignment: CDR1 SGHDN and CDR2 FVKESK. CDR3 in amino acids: CASSQDFTDTQYF. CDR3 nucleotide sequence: TGTGCCAGCAGCCAAGACTTCACAGATACGCAGTATTTT. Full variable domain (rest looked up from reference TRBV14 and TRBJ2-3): EAGVTQFPSHSVIEKGQTVTLRCDPISGHDNLYWYRRVMGKEIKFLLHFVKESKQDESGMPNNRFLAERTGGTYSTLKVQPAELEDSGVYFCASSQDFTDTQYFGPGTRLTVL.

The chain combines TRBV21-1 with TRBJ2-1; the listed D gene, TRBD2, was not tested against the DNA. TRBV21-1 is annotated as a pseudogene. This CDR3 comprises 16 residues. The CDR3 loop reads CASSVPSGMGANEQFF. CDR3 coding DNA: TGTGCCAGCAGCGTACCTAGCGGGATGGGGGCCAATGAGCAGTTCTTC.

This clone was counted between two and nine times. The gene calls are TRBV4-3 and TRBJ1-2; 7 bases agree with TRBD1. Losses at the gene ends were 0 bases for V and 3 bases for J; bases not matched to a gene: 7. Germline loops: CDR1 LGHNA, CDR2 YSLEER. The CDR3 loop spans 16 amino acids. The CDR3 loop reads CASSQELATGYYGYTF. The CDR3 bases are TGCGCCAGCAGCCAAGAGCTGGCGACAGGGTACTATGGCTACACCTTC.

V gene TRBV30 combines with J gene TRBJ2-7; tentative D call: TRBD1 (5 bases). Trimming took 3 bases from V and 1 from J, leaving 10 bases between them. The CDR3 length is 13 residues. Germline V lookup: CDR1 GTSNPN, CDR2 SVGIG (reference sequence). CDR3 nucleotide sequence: TGTGCCTGGAGCCCACAGGTTTCCTACGAGCAGTACTTC. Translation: CAWSPQVSYEQYF.

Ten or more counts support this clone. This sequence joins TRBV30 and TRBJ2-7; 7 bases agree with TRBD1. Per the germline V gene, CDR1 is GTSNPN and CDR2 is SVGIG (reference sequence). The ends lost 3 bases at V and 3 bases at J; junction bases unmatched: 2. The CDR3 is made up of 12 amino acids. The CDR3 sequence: CAWSAGGYEQYF. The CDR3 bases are TGTGCCTGGAGCGCAGGGGGCTACGAGCAGTACTTC.

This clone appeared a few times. The CDR3 sequence is CASSLPGSSTDTQYF. The CDR3 DNA sequence: TGTGCCAGCAGTTTACCCGGTTCTTCCACAGATACGCAGTATTTT. The chain recombines TRBV27 with TRBJ2-3; no definite D call. Germline loops: CDR1 MNHEY, CDR2 SMNVEV (reference sequence). Trimming took off 2 bases at V and 2 bases at J, with 11 bases between the two ends. This CDR3 is built from 15 residues.

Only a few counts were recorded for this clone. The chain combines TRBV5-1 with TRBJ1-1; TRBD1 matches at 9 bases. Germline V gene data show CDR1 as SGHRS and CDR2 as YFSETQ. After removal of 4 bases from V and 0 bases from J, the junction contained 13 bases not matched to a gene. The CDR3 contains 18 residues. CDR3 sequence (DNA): TGCGCCAGCAGCCACCCTGACAGGGGGGATCCCATGAACACTGAAGCTTTCTTT. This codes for CASSHPDRGDPMNTEAFF.

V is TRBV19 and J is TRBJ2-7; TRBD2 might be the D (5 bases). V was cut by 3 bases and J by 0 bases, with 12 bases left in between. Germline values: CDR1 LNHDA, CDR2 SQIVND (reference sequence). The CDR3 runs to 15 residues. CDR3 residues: CASSIVASSSYEQYF. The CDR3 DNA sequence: TGTGCCAGTAGTATCGTGGCTAGCAGCTCCTACGAGCAGTACTTC. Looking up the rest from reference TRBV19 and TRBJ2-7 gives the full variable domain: DGGITQSPKYLFRKEGQNVTLSCEQNLNHDAMYWYRQDPGQGLRLIYYSQIVNDFQKGDIAEGYSVSREKKESFPLTVTSAQKNPTAFYLCASSIVASSSYEQYFGPGTRLTVT.